This TCR beta chain was sequenced in a study of blood T cell repertoires in COVID-19. Study-level information: COVID-19 samples, acute and convalescent, were from the United States, Italy and Spain. The analysed material was cDNA or gDNA that came from T cells, B-cell-depleted T cells, or PBMCs.

The Seattle patients, enrolled during active infection, were followed longitudinally. Trimming pared 8 bases from V and 0 bases from J, leaving 13 bases between. The CDR3 extends over 13 amino acids. The V gene's germline CDR1 is GTSNPN and CDR2 SVGIG (reference sequence). In the original analysis: Estimation of nucleated cell counts relied on the amplification of reference gene primers. Sequencing was performed with immunoSEQ multiplex PCR; in TCRdb, only in-frame clones are kept and a portion is missing. That table supplies the V and J calls and clone size; D and trimming were determined from the DNA. The table shows 250,000 to 350,000 clones, with about four fifths occurring only once.

The sequence was collected from a human donor with COVID-19, enrolled during active disease. The donor label of this sample is uncertain. Sequences were obtained from peripheral blood. The rearrangement links TRBV30 to TRBJ1-1; the D is unclear. CDR3 in DNA: TGTGCCCTCCGGGAGGGAATGAACACTGAAGCTTTCTTT. Its protein product is CALREGMNTEAFF.